This TCR beta chain was sequenced during a study of radiation and T cells in renal cell carcinoma. Findings and caveats of the study: Dominant CDR3 motifs were more common in irradiated tumors than controls.

Treatment denoted: treatment-naive control, cytoreductive nephrectomy. The patient's renal cell carcinoma had clear cell pathology. Worth noting for this clone: The antigen is undetermined.

Libraries were prepared by immunoSEQ multiplex PCR; TCRdb keeps only in-frame clonotypes and omits some of them. The sample includes fewer than 10,000 clones, about 60% of them seen just once. V gave up 4 bases and J gave up 1 base; unmatched junction bases: 5. Germline CDR1 LNHDA, CDR2 SQIVND (reference sequence). The CDR3 totals 15 residues. Sequenced material: tumor tissue, taken from a patient whose treatment was nephrectomy without radiotherapy. This receptor was identified in a man aged 60-69 years with renal cell carcinoma. The genes are TRBV19 and TRBJ1-1; 8 bases are a match to TRBD1. The CDR3 spells CASSRRQGRNTEAFF. CDR3 in DNA: TGTGCCAGTAGTAGACGACAGGGGAGGAACACTGAAGCTTTCTTT.